These T cell receptor beta chains were read from a single sample in a study of shared clonotypes between healthy human individuals. Clones were sequenced by immunoSEQ multiplex PCR, and TCRdb holds only the in-frame ones, with some missing. The sample lists some 2 million clones; just under 95% were seen once. Specimen: naive CD8+ T cells sorted from blood. The receptor source for this set is a young man in good health. Both conserved end residues are part of each CDR3. D genes are given only for firm matches. The size entry is marked missing in some rows and otherwise reads once, few, many or a size class.

v_gene: TRBV4-3
abundance: NA
d_gene: NA
j_gene: TRBJ1-4
CDR3nt: TGCGCCAGCAGCCAAGGGGTAGCAACTAATGAAAAACTGTTTTTT
CDR3aa: CASSQGVATNEKLFF

v_gene: TRBV7-9
abundance: NA
d_gene: TRBD1
j_gene: TRBJ2-7
CDR3nt: TGTGCCAGCAGCTCGGGACAGGGGGGCTACGAGCAGTACTTC
CDR3aa: CASSSGQGGYEQYF

v_gene: TRBV2
abundance: NA
d_gene: NA
j_gene: TRBJ1-4
CDR3nt: TGTGCCAGCATCGACCCCTTACATAATGAAAAACTGTTTTTT
CDR3aa: CASIDPLHNEKLFF

v_gene: TRBV6-5
abundance: NA
d_gene: NA
j_gene: TRBJ2-3
CDR3nt: TGTGCCAGCAGTTCTCTAGCGCAAAGCACAGATACGCAGTATTTT
CDR3aa: CASSSLAQSTDTQYF

v_gene: TRBV6-6
abundance: NA
d_gene: NA
j_gene: TRBJ2-7
CDR3nt: TGTGCCAGCTGGGGGGCTTCCTACGAGCAGTACTTC
CDR3aa: CASWGASYEQYF

v_gene: TRBV19
abundance: NA
d_gene: TRBD2
j_gene: TRBJ2-1
CDR3nt: TGTGCCAGTAGGTCAGCGGGGGACCCTTTCAATGAGCAGTTCTTC
CDR3aa: CASRSAGDPFNEQFF

v_gene: TRBV7-3
abundance: NA
d_gene: NA
j_gene: TRBJ2-2
CDR3nt: TGTGCCAGCAGCTCACAATCCTTCGCTAACACCGGGGAGCTGTTTTTT
CDR3aa: CASSSQSFANTGELFF

v_gene: TRBV5-6
abundance: NA
d_gene: NA
j_gene: TRBJ1-6
CDR3nt: TGTGCCAGCAGCTTGAGGGACACTGCCTATAATTCACCCCTCCACTTT
CDR3aa: CASSLRDTAYNSPLHF

v_gene: TRBV6-1
abundance: NA
d_gene: NA
j_gene: TRBJ2-7
CDR3nt: TGTGCCAGCAGTCAACGGGACTCCTACGAGCAGTACTTC
CDR3aa: CASSQRDSYEQYF

v_gene: TRBV4-1
abundance: NA
d_gene: TRBD2
j_gene: TRBJ2-3
CDR3nt: TGCGCCAGCAGCCAAGTCAGGACTAGCTCAACAGATACGCAGTATTTT
CDR3aa: CASSQVRTSSTDTQYF

v_gene: TRBV19
abundance: NA
d_gene: TRBD1
j_gene: TRBJ1-4
CDR3nt: TGTGCCAGTAGTATAGTCGCGAGGGGGCCGATAGAAAAACTGTTTTTT
CDR3aa: CASSIVARGPIEKLFF

v_gene: TRBV9
abundance: NA
d_gene: TRBD2
j_gene: TRBJ2-3
CDR3nt: TGTGCCAGCAGCGTAGCGGGAGGGGGCACAGATACGCAGTATTTT
CDR3aa: CASSVAGGGTDTQYF

v_gene: TRBV7-9
abundance: NA
d_gene: NA
j_gene: TRBJ2-1
CDR3nt: TGTGCCAGCAGCTTTACAGGATTATACAATGAGCAGTTCTTC
CDR3aa: CASSFTGLYNEQFF

v_gene: TRBV28
abundance: NA
d_gene: NA
j_gene: TRBJ1-3
CDR3nt: TGTGCCAGCAGTCAGCCCGAAGAAAACACCATATATTTT
CDR3aa: CASSQPEENTIYF

v_gene: TRBV11-2
abundance: NA
d_gene: TRBD2
j_gene: TRBJ2-7
CDR3nt: TGTGCCAGCAGCTGGGGGGTAGCGGGAGCATTATGGGTAGAGCAGTACTTC
CDR3aa: CASSWGVAGALWVEQYF

v_gene: TRBV9
abundance: NA
d_gene: NA
j_gene: TRBJ2-1
CDR3nt: TGTGCCAGCAGCGTAGAGGACTGGGATGAGCAGTTCTTC
CDR3aa: CASSVEDWDEQFF

v_gene: TRBV5-6
abundance: once
d_gene: NA
j_gene: TRBJ1-3
CDR3nt: TGTGCCAGCAGCCTGGGCCCCAGCGGAAACACCATATATTTT
CDR3aa: CASSLGPSGNTIYF

v_gene: TRBV5-6
abundance: NA
d_gene: NA
j_gene: TRBJ1-1
CDR3nt: TGTGCCAGCAGCTTCCCACAGGTCATGAACACTGAAGCTTTCTTT
CDR3aa: CASSFPQVMNTEAFF

v_gene: TRBV19
abundance: NA
d_gene: TRBD2
j_gene: TRBJ2-7
CDR3nt: TGTGCCAGTAGTACCGTAGCGGGCCTGCTCTACGAGCAGTACTTC
CDR3aa: CASSTVAGLLYEQYF

v_gene: TRBV9
abundance: NA
d_gene: NA
j_gene: TRBJ2-5
CDR3nt: TGTGCCAGCAGCTCACAGGGAGAAGAGACCCAGTACTTC
CDR3aa: CASSSQGEETQYF

v_gene: TRBV27
abundance: once
d_gene: NA
j_gene: TRBJ2-7
CDR3nt: TGTGCCAGCAGACCGACAGGATTCTACGAGCAGTACTTC
CDR3aa: CASRPTGFYEQYF

v_gene: TRBV12-5
abundance: NA
d_gene: TRBD2
j_gene: TRBJ2-1
CDR3nt: TGTGCTAGTGGTTGGAGTAGCGGGGCTGAGCAGTTCTTC
CDR3aa: CASGWSSGAEQFF

v_gene: TRBV29-1
abundance: once
d_gene: TRBD1
j_gene: TRBJ2-3
CDR3nt: TGCAGCGTTGAATCAGGGGACAGCCCCACAGATACGCAGTATTTT
CDR3aa: CSVESGDSPTDTQYF

v_gene: TRBV5-4
abundance: NA
d_gene: NA
j_gene: TRBJ2-3
CDR3nt: TGTGCCAGCAGCTTGGCCCCCCTGGGGGGCCGGTACACAGATACGCAGTATTTT
CDR3aa: CASSLAPLGGRYTDTQYF

v_gene: TRBV5-6
abundance: NA
d_gene: NA
j_gene: TRBJ1-2
CDR3nt: TGTGCCAGCAGCGCCGCTTTGACAGCTAACTATGGCTACACCTTC
CDR3aa: CASSAALTANYGYTF

v_gene: TRBV4-2
abundance: NA
d_gene: NA
j_gene: TRBJ2-3
CDR3nt: TGTGCCAGCAGCCAAGAATTCTGGAAAGGCACAGATACGCAGTATTTT
CDR3aa: CASSQEFWKGTDTQYF

v_gene: TRBV7-2
abundance: NA
d_gene: TRBD2
j_gene: TRBJ2-2
CDR3nt: TGTGCCAGCAGCTTTCATCAACTAGCGGGAAGGTTCGCCGGGGAGCTGTTTTTT
CDR3aa: CASSFHQLAGRFAGELFF

v_gene: TRBV6-5
abundance: NA
d_gene: NA
j_gene: TRBJ2-2
CDR3nt: TGTGCCAGCAGTTTCTCGGGGGAGCTGTTTTTT
CDR3aa: CASSFSGELFF